This is a list of T cell receptor beta chains from one sample in a study of graft-versus-host responses after intestinal transplantation. Clones were read by immunoSEQ multiplex PCR, and TCRdb kept only the in-frame ones, dropping some. In the table there are 90,000 to 130,000 clones, about 92% of which are singletons. These TCRs' antigens remain unknown. The sequences come from unstimulated CD8+ T cells sorted from spleen or lymph node cells, collected before transplant. The origin of the receptors is a human donor who was the organ donor for an intestinal transplant. The CDR3 runs from the conserved cysteine through the conserved F or W. A D gene is named only where the DNA matches it firmly. Size is omitted from some rows. Given values are once, few, many or a class for expanded clones.

clone_size d_call j_call v_call cdr3_aa cdr3_nt
. TRBD1 TRBJ2-2 TRBV9 CASSTGTGDLGELFF TGTGCCAGCAGCACCGGGACAGGGGATCTCGGGGAGCTGTTTTTT
few TRBD2 TRBJ2-5 TRBV2 CASSEGASGLAGEETQYF TGTGCCAGCAGTGAAGGGGCGAGTGGACTAGCGGGAGAGGAGACCCAGTACTTC
. . TRBJ2-2 TRBV2 CASSEIRDTANTGELFF TGTGCCAGCAGTGAAATCCGGGACACAGCGAACACCGGGGAGCTGTTTTTT
. . TRBJ2-3 TRBV10-3 CAISEGTLGLDTQYF TGTGCCATCAGTGAGGGGACTTTAGGCTTAGATACGCAGTATTTT
. TRBD2 TRBJ2-1 TRBV27 CASSLWEGSYNEQFF TGTGCCAGCAGTTTGTGGGAGGGGTCCTACAATGAGCAGTTCTTC
once . TRBJ1-1 TRBV11-2 CASSLARHGAFF TGTGCCAGCAGCTTAGCTCGCCATGGAGCTTTCTTT
. TRBD1 TRBJ1-1 TRBV5-1 CASSRAGTGDTEAFF TGCGCCAGCAGCAGAGCCGGGACAGGGGACACTGAAGCTTTCTTT
. TRBD1 TRBJ1-2 TRBV7-3 CASSPGQGDYGYTF TGTGCCAGCAGCCCTGGACAGGGAGACTATGGCTACACCTTC
. . TRBJ2-7 TRBV27 CASSLSGTGAYEQYF TGTGCCAGCAGTTTATCTGGCACAGGAGCCTACGAGCAGTACTTC
. . TRBJ1-6 TRBV4-1 CASSQVWGLNSPLHF TGCGCCAGCAGCCAAGTTTGGGGGCTTAATTCACCCCTCCACTTT
. . TRBJ2-3 TRBV7-4 CASSLVARERSTDTQYF TGTGCCAGCAGCTTAGTTGCTCGGGAGAGGAGCACAGATACGCAGTATTTT
. . TRBJ2-1 TRBV7-9 CASSWGPYNEQFF TGTGCCAGCAGCTGGGGACCTTACAATGAGCAGTTCTTC
. . TRBJ2-7 TRBV21-1 CASSKALRGSTYEQYF TGTGCCAGCAGCAAAGCGCTTCGTGGGTCGACCTACGAGCAGTACTTC
. TRBD1 TRBJ2-2 TRBV28 CASSPTGFVNGELFF TGTGCCAGCAGTCCGACAGGGTTCGTGAACGGGGAGCTGTTTTTT
. . TRBJ1-3 TRBV5-1 CASRGLGNTIYF TGCGCCAGCAGGGGCCTTGGAAACACCATATATTTT
. TRBD1 TRBJ2-7 TRBV5-1 CASSFAGGSYEQYF TGCGCCAGCAGCTTTGCAGGGGGCTCCTACGAGCAGTACTTC
. TRBD2 TRBJ2-1 TRBV28 CASSLVSSGGYNEQFF TGTGCCAGCAGTTTAGTGAGTAGCGGGGGGTACAATGAGCAGTTCTTC
. TRBD1 TRBJ1-5 TRBV4-1 CASSRGTGADQPQHF TGCGCCAGCAGCCGAGGGACAGGTGCTGATCAGCCCCAGCATTTT
few . TRBJ2-1 TRBV30 CAWSVNEQFF TGTGCCTGGAGTGTAAATGAGCAGTTCTTC
once . TRBJ2-5 TRBV2 CASSPPGQQETQYF TGTGCCAGCAGTCCCCCCGGACAGCAAGAGACCCAGTACTTC
. . TRBJ1-4 TRBV9 CASSGDGNEKLFF TGTGCCAGCAGCGGGGACGGGAATGAAAAACTGTTTTTT
. . TRBJ2-5 TRBV7-9 CASSPLDQGRAEEETQYF TGTGCCAGCAGCCCCCTAGACCAGGGCAGGGCGGAGGAAGAGACCCAGTACTTC
. . TRBJ2-3 TRBV14 CASSPLLAALTDTQYF TGTGCCAGCAGCCCGCTTTTAGCGGCTCTCACAGATACGCAGTATTTT
. TRBD2 TRBJ2-2 TRBV30 CAWSVGTGTSGVRYPGELFF TGTGCCTGGAGTGTAGGGACCGGGACTAGCGGGGTTCGTTATCCCGGGGAGCTGTTTTTT
. . TRBJ2-7 TRBV2 CASSDRINSYEQYF TGTGCCAGCAGTGACCGGATCAACTCCTACGAGCAGTACTTC
. TRBD1 TRBJ2-7 TRBV5-5 CASSLATARGPYEQYF TGTGCCAGCAGCTTGGCGACGGCCAGGGGGCCCTACGAGCAGTACTTC
. . TRBJ1-1 TRBV6-5 CASSYAARTEAFF TGTGCCAGCAGTTACGCGGCCAGGACTGAAGCTTTCTTT
. . TRBJ2-3 TRBV25-1 CASSDSNLTTDTQYF TGTGCCAGCAGTGATTCTAATCTAACGACAGATACGCAGTATTTT
. . TRBJ2-4 TRBV6-1 CASSEAPSRLYF TGTGCCAGCAGTGAAGCTCCTTCCCGTCTGTACTTC
. TRBD1 TRBJ2-3 TRBV6-5 CASSYSTGADTQYF TGTGCCAGCAGTTACTCCACAGGGGCAGATACGCAGTATTTT
. . TRBJ2-1 TRBV5-5 CASTLYDNEQFF TGTGCCAGCACCCTCTACGACAATGAGCAGTTCTTC
. . TRBJ2-1 TRBV27 CASSLYPGAYNEQFF TGTGCCAGCAGTTTATACCCCGGGGCCTACAATGAGCAGTTCTTC
. TRBD2 TRBJ2-7 TRBV6-1 CASSEAVAGDLEQYF TGTGCCAGCAGTGAAGCAGTGGCGGGAGACTTAGAGCAGTACTTC
. TRBD1 TRBJ2-7 TRBV27 CASSSIGTGDYEQYF TGTGCCAGCAGCTCGATCGGGACAGGGGACTACGAGCAGTACTTC
. . TRBJ1-3 TRBV5-6 CASSLGTGNTIYF TGTGCCAGCAGCTTGGGGACGGGAAACACCATATATTTT
. TRBD1 TRBJ1-1 TRBV6-6 CASSAQQGLGTEAFF TGTGCCAGCAGTGCTCAACAGGGGTTGGGCACTGAAGCTTTCTTT
. . TRBJ2-7 TRBV2 CASSEGTYEQYF TGTGCCAGCAGTGAAGGGACCTACGAGCAGTACTTC
. TRBD1 TRBJ1-1 TRBV10-3 CAIMETGSTEAFF TGTGCCATCATGGAGACAGGGAGCACTGAAGCTTTCTTT
. . TRBJ2-7 TRBV7-2 CASSWGTSYEQYF TGTGCCAGCAGCTGGGGCACTTCCTACGAGCAGTACTTC
. . TRBJ2-1 TRBV4-1 CASSQEGVRHNEQFF TGCGCCAGCAGCCAAGAAGGGGTAAGACACAATGAGCAGTTCTTC
. . TRBJ2-7 TRBV27 CASSLRESYEQYF TGTGCCAGCAGTTTAAGGGAGTCCTACGAGCAGTACTTC
. . TRBJ2-7 TRBV5-1 CASSLVQYYEQYF TGCGCCAGCAGCTTGGTTCAGTATTACGAGCAGTACTTC
. . TRBJ1-2 TRBV11-3 CASSLMYNLGKTYGYTF TGTGCCAGCAGCTTAATGTACAATCTCGGAAAGACCTATGGCTACACCTTC
. . TRBJ1-1 TRBV28 CASSLIVWGTEAFF TGTGCCAGCAGTTTAATTGTGTGGGGCACTGAAGCTTTCTTT
. . TRBJ2-1 TRBV4-1 CASSQRVSGWNEQFF TGCGCCAGCAGCCAACGAGTATCCGGTTGGAATGAGCAGTTCTTC
. TRBD1 TRBJ1-4 TRBV5-5 CASSLVRDRANEKLFF TGTGCCAGCAGCTTAGTAAGGGACAGGGCGAATGAAAAACTGTTTTTT
. . TRBJ1-3 TRBV5-4 CASSPDSSSGNTIYF TGTGCCAGCAGCCCGGACAGCAGCTCTGGAAACACCATATATTTT
. . TRBJ1-5 TRBV6-5 CASSQDGYSNQPQHF TGTGCCAGCAGCCAGGACGGATATAGCAATCAGCCCCAGCATTTT
. TRBD2 TRBJ2-1 TRBV7-9 CASSLVSGAYNEQFF TGTGCCAGCAGCTTAGTTAGCGGGGCCTACAATGAGCAGTTCTTC
once . TRBJ1-1 TRBV9 CASSVEAGVNTEAFF TGTGCCAGCAGCGTAGAGGCAGGGGTGAACACTGAAGCTTTCTTT
once TRBD1 TRBJ2-1 TRBV15 CATSIDRTGTIYNEQFF TGTGCCACCAGCATTGATAGGACAGGCACGATCTACAATGAGCAGTTCTTC
. TRBD2 TRBJ2-5 TRBV4-1 CASSLGGGAETQYF TGCGCCAGCAGCCTGGGGGGAGGGGCGGAGACCCAGTACTTC
. . TRBJ2-1 TRBV5-1 CASSPYSYNEQFF TGCGCCAGCAGCCCCTACTCCTACAATGAGCAGTTCTTC
. . TRBJ1-5 TRBV11-3 CASSLDELGGETYQPQHF TGTGCCAGCAGCTTAGATGAGTTGGGCGGGGAAACTTATCAGCCCCAGCATTTT
once . TRBJ2-5 TRBV9 CASSVGSRQETQYF TGTGCCAGCAGCGTAGGAAGCCGACAAGAGACCCAGTACTTC
. . TRBJ2-2 TRBV27 CASSYGWSTGELFF TGTGCCAGCAGTTACGGGTGGAGCACCGGGGAGCTGTTTTTT
. TRBD1 TRBJ2-7 TRBV4-1 CASSPRDSYEQYF TGCGCCAGCAGCCCCCGGGACAGCTACGAGCAGTACTTC
. TRBD1 TRBJ2-3 TRBV6-5 CASSRRDRGSDTQYF TGTGCCAGCAGCCGCCGGGACAGGGGGTCAGATACGCAGTATTTT